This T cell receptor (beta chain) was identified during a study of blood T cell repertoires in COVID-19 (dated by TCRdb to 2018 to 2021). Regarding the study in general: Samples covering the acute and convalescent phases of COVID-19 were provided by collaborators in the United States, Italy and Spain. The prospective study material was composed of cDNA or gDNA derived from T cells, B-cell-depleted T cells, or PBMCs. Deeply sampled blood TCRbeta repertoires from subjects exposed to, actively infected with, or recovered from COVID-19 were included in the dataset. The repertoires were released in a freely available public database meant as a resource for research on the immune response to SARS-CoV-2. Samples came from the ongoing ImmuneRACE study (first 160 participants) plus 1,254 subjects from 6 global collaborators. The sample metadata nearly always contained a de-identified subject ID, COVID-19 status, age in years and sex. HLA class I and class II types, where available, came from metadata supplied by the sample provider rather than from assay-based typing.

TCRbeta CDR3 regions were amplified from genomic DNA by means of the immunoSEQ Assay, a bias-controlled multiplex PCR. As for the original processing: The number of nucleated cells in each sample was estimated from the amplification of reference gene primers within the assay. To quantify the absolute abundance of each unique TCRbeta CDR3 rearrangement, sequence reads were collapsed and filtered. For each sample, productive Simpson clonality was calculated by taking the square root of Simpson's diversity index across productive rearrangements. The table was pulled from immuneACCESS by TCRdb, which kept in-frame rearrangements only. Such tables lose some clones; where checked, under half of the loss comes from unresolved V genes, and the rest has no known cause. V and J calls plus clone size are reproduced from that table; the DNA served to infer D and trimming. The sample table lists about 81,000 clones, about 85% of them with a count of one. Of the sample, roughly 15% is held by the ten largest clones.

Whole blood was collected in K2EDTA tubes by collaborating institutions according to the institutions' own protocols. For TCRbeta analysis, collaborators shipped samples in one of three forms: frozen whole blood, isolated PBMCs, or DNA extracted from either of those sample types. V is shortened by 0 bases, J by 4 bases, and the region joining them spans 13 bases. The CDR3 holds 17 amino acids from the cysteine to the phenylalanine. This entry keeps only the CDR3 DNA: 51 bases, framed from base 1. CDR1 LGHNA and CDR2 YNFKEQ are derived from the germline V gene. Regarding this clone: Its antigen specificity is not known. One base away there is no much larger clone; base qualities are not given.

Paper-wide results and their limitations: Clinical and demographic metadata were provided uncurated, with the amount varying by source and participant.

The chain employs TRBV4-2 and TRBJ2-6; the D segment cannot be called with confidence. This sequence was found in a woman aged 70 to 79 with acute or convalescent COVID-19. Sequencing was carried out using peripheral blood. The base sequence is TGTGCCAGCAGCCAAGATTGGCAGCGTCCCGGGGCCAACGTCCTGACTTTC. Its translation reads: CASSQDWQRPGANVLTF.